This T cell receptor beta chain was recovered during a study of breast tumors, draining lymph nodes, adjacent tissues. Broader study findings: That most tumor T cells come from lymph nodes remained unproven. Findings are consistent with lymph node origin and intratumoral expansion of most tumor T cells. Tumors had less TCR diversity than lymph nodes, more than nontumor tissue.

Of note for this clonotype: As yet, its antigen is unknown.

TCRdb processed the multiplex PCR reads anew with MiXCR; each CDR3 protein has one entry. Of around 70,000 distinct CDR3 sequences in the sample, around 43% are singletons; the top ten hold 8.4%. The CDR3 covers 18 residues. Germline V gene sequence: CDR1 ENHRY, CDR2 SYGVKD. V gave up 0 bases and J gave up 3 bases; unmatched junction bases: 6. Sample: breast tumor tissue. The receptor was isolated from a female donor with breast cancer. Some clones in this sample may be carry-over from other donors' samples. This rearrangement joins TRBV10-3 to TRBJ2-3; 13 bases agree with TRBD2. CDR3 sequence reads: CAISESGLAGSRTDTQYF. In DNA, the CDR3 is TGTGCCATCAGTGAGTCGGGACTAGCGGGGTCAAGGACAGATACGCAGTATTTT.